A single sample gave rise to the 26 T cell receptor beta chains below, sequenced in a study of shared clonotypes between healthy human individuals. Produced via immunoSEQ multiplex PCR; TCRdb's table is partial and in-frame only. The sample records about 580,000 clones, roughly 98% being singletons. CD8 cells classed as naive were CD45RO-negative and positively selected for CCR7, excluding terminally differentiated effector memory CD45RA+ cells. The sample consisted of naive CD8+ T cells sorted from blood. These receptors all stem from a young man in good health.

In this sample, this clone turned up once. The chain combines TRBV7-8 with TRBJ2-7; TRBD2 aligns across 9 bases. Trimming cost V 4 bases and J 0 bases; bases outside gene matches: 7. Germline V CDR1 and CDR2: SGHVS, FQNEAQ. This CDR3 spans 16 amino acids. The CDR3 DNA follows: TGTGCCAGCAGCTCGCCTAGCGGGATAGTCTCCTACGAGCAGTACTTC. This sequence encodes CASSSPSGIVSYEQYF.

The chain couples TRBV15 to TRBJ2-7; D is perhaps TRBD1 or TRBD2 (5 bases each). The V gene lost 0 bases and the J gene lost 2 bases, with 14 bases spanning the gap. Germline CDR1 reads LNHNV; CDR2 reads YYDKDF (reference sequence). The length of the CDR3 is 16 residues. The CDR3 here is CATSRDGASLAYEQYF. DNA for the CDR3: TGTGCCACCAGCAGAGATGGGGCTAGCTTGGCCTACGAGCAGTACTTC.

This clone was picked up one time. The V and J genes are TRBV5-6 and TRBJ2-3; D gene unclear. The CDR3 covers 12 residues. Looked up from germline, CDR1 is SGHDT and CDR2 is YYEEEE. Trimming cost V 6 bases and J 1 base, with 6 bases left between them. The CDR3 region is CASNLGTDTQYF. CDR3 nucleotides: TGTGCCAGCAACTTAGGCACAGATACGCAGTATTTT.

J is TRBJ2-7 and V is TRBV10-1; 12 nucleotides line up with TRBD1. The J segment lost 5 bases and the V segment lost 6 bases, leaving 5 bases of the junction unmatched. CDR1 and CDR2 (germline): WNHNN, SYGVQD (reference sequence). This CDR3 region has 14 residues. The CDR3 here is CASSRDRGHDEQYF. In nucleotides, the CDR3 is TGCGCCAGCAGCCGGGACAGGGGGCATGACGAGCAGTACTTC.

CDR3 amino acids: CATSTTSGSYNEQFF. In DNA, the CDR3 is TGTGCCACCAGCACCACTAGCGGATCCTACAATGAGCAGTTCTTC. This chain joins TRBV15 and TRBJ2-1; TRBD2 matches 8 bases. Germline V CDR1 and CDR2: LNHNV, YYDKDF (reference sequence). The V and J ends lost 4 bases and 1 base, in that order; junction bases with no gene match: 3. This CDR3 region has 15 residues. Together with reference TRBV15 and TRBJ2-1, the CDR3 gives the full variable domain: DAMVIQNPRYQVTQFGKPVTLSCSQTLNHNVMYWYQQKSSQAPKLLFHYYDKDFNNEADTPDNFQSRRPNTSFCFLDIRSPGLGDTAMYLCATSTTSGSYNEQFFGPGTRLTVL.

This clone was recorded only once. The chain joins TRBV7-9 to TRBJ2-7, with a weak D call TRBD1 (5 bases). The CDR3 sequence is 12 residues long. From germline, CDR1 is SEHNR and CDR2 FQNEAQ (reference sequence). Trimming cost V 5 bases and J 7 bases, with 12 bases left between them. This CDR3 reads CASSLTVEEQYF. In nucleotides, the CDR3 is TGTGCCAGCAGCCTGACAGTGGAAGAGCAGTACTTC.

The chain is built from TRBV4-1 and TRBJ1-1; a possible D gene is TRBD1 (6 bases). With 0 bases removed from V and 3 bases from J, the gap between germline ends came to 11 bases. The length of the CDR3 is 15 residues. Germline V gene sequence: CDR1 MGHRA, CDR2 YSYEKL. CDR3 region: CASSQDGQGYTEAFF. For the CDR3, the DNA is TGCGCCAGCAGCCAAGATGGGCAGGGGTACACTGAAGCTTTCTTT.

This chain links TRBV27 with TRBJ1-2, with 11 positions matching TRBD1. This CDR3 comprises 13 residues. CDR1 is MNHEY and CDR2 is SMNVEV in the germline V gene (reference sequence). V was pared by 6 bases and J by 6 bases, with 3 bases of the junction left unmatched. The CDR3 reads CASSRDRGNGYTF. Written as DNA, the CDR3 is TGTGCCAGCAGCCGGGACAGGGGGAATGGCTACACCTTC.

This chain uses TRBV5-1 with TRBJ1-2; 7 bases agree with TRBD1. Germline trimming cut 4 bases from V and 6 bases from J; bases unmatched to any gene: 6. Germline CDR1 SGHRS, CDR2 YFSETQ. This CDR3 region has 13 residues. The CDR3 loop is CASSPGQVHGYTF. The DNA of the CDR3 is TGCGCCAGCAGCCCCGGACAGGTACATGGCTACACCTTC.

This clone showed up just once. The chain links TRBV7-9 to TRBJ2-3; no firm D call. The germline V gene encodes CDR1 SEHNR and CDR2 FQNEAQ (reference sequence). The V gene lost 7 bases and the J gene lost 2 bases, with 10 bases spanning the gap. This CDR3 is 13 amino acids long. The DNA for the CDR3 is TGTGCCAGCACCCTCATTCTCACAGATACGCAGTATTTT. It yields the protein CASTLILTDTQYF. The variable domain in full, completed from reference TRBV7-9 and TRBJ2-3, reads DTGVSQNPRHKITKRGQNVTFRCDPISEHNRLYWYRQTLGQGPEFLTYFQNEAQLEKSRLLSDRFSAERPKGSFSTLEIQRTEQGDSAMYLCASTLILTDTQYFGPGTRLTVL.

Points on this clone: The same CDR3 arises from other DNA sequences in this sample as well. The rearrangement uses TRBV15 and TRBJ1-5, with D hard to call. Trimming took off 1 base at V and 3 bases at J, with 1 base between the two ends. Germline loops: CDR1 LNHNV, CDR2 YYDKDF (reference sequence). The CDR3 loop spans 12 amino acids. CDR3 DNA: TGTGCCACCAGCAGAGTCAATCAGCCCCAGCATTTT. This encodes CATSRVNQPQHF. The full variable domain, with the rest looked up from reference TRBV15 and TRBJ1-5, is DAMVIQNPRYQVTQFGKPVTLSCSQTLNHNVMYWYQQKSSQAPKLLFHYYDKDFNNEADTPDNFQSRRPNTSFCFLDIRSPGLGDTAMYLCATSRVNQPQHFGDGTRLSIL.

This sequence joins TRBV29-1 and TRBJ2-1; TRBD2 matches at 13 bases. With 7 bases clipped from V and 4 bases from J, the junction kept 4 bases outside the gene matches. The length of the CDR3 is 14 residues. Looked up from germline, CDR1 is SQVTM and CDR2 is ANQGSEA. In DNA form, the CDR3 reads TGCAGCGGACTACTAGCGGGAGGGTACAATGAGCAGTTCTTC. Protein sequence: CSGLLAGGYNEQFF.

The chain has TRBV9 and TRBJ1-4, with 9 bases fitting TRBD1. The CDR3 loop spans 13 amino acids. Per the germline V gene, CDR1 is SGDLS and CDR2 is YYNGEE. V was clipped by 4 bases and J by 13 bases; unmatched bases: 8. This CDR3 is CASSPGTGQVLFF. CDR3 coding DNA: TGTGCCAGCAGCCCTGGGACAGGGCAAGTACTGTTTTTT. The variable domain in full, with the rest retrieved from reference TRBV9 and TRBJ1-4, is DSGVTQTPKHLITATGQRVTLRCSPRSGDLSVYWYQQSLDQGLQFLIQYYNGEERAKGNILERFSAQQFPDLHSELNLSSLELGDSALYFCASSPGTGQVLFFGSGTQLSVL.

The J gene is TRBJ2-7, the V gene TRBV11-2; no definite D call. CDR1 is SGHAT, CDR2 FQNNGV, per germline. V shed 5 bases and J shed 2 bases, with 10 bases lying between them. The CDR3 runs 13 residues. CDR3 sequence (DNA): TGTGCCAGCAGCCCCAGTCCGGCCTACGAGCAGTACTTC. Translating gives CASSPSPAYEQYF.

The gene calls are TRBV27 and TRBJ1-4, with D possibly being TRBD1 (6 bases). This CDR3 comprises 15 residues. The germline V gene encodes CDR1 MNHEY and CDR2 SMNVEV (reference sequence). Trimming took 6 bases from V and 6 from J, leaving 17 bases between them. The CDR3 loop reads CASRKLQGDDEKLFF. The CDR3 region has the DNA TGTGCCAGCAGGAAATTACAGGGAGACGATGAAAAACTGTTTTTT.

In DNA form, the CDR3 reads TGTGCCAGCAGTGCAAAAAATGGGAAGGGACTAGTATACAATGAGCAGTTCTTC. This codes for CASSAKNGKGLVYNEQFF. This chain connects TRBV6-1 to TRBJ2-1, with TRBD2 identical over 8 bases. The junction had 15 bases not matched to a gene; V was cut back by 4 bases and J by 4 bases. Germline CDR1 is MNHNS and CDR2 is SASEGT. The CDR3 runs to 18 residues.

V and J are TRBV7-9 and TRBJ2-2, with 8 bases fitting TRBD2. From germline, CDR1 is SEHNR and CDR2 FQNEAQ (reference sequence). Unmatched junction bases numbered 14, after V lost 4 bases and J lost 7 bases. The CDR3 has 17 amino acids. CDR3 amino acids: CASSSQGGSGTIGELFF. As DNA, the CDR3 is TGTGCCAGCAGCTCGCAGGGAGGTAGCGGGACAATCGGGGAGCTGTTTTTT.

The V call is TRBV30, the J call TRBJ1-1; D may be TRBD1 (6 bases). Germline V gene lookup returns CDR1 GTSNPN and CDR2 SVGIG (reference sequence). CDR3 length: 14 amino acids. V lost 0 bases and J lost 7, with 15 bases in between. The CDR3 is CAWSVNGGALEAFF. CDR3 coding DNA: TGTGCCTGGAGTGTAAATGGGGGGGCACTTGAAGCTTTCTTT.

Notes on this clone: Other DNA sequences in this sample translate to the same CDR3. The CDR3 here is CASSVVGASSYNEQFF. CDR3 nucleotides: TGTGCCAGCAGCGTAGTTGGGGCCAGCTCCTACAATGAGCAGTTCTTC. The chain combines TRBV9 with TRBJ2-1; maybe TRBD1 (5 bases). This CDR3 has 16 residues. Looked up from germline, CDR1 is SGDLS and CDR2 is YYNGEE. V was clipped by 0 bases and J by 0 bases, with 10 bases between them.

The chain combines TRBV4-1 with TRBJ2-5, with 8 nucleotides matching TRBD2. The CDR3 runs to 15 residues. Germline V gene sequence: CDR1 MGHRA, CDR2 YSYEKL. V shed 5 bases and J 3 bases; nucleotides not matched to a gene: 8. The CDR3 nucleotides are TGCGCCAGCAGCGGTAGCGGGGAGAAGGAAGAGACCCAGTACTTC. Encoded protein: CASSGSGEKEETQYF.

The rearrangement uses TRBV27 and TRBJ1-4, with TRBD1 matching over 7 bases. Trimming took 4 bases from V and 7 from J; bases not matched to a gene: 9. Germline V gene lookup returns CDR1 MNHEY and CDR2 SMNVEV (reference sequence). This CDR3 has 15 amino acids. CDR3 sequence (DNA): TGTGCCAGCAGTTCAACCGGGACAGCGTTTGAAAAACTGTTTTTT. The encoded protein is CASSSTGTAFEKLFF.

The chain employs TRBV7-9 and TRBJ2-1; 10 bases line up with TRBD1. The CDR3 extends over 16 amino acids. Germline assignment: CDR1 SEHNR and CDR2 FQNEAQ (reference sequence). The V gene end was trimmed by 3 bases and the J gene end by 7 bases; junction bases not matched to a gene: 9. In DNA form, the CDR3 reads TGTGCCAGCAGCTTTACACCCGGGACAGGGGCAAATGAGCAGTTCTTC. Translation: CASSFTPGTGANEQFF. The complete variable domain, with remaining parts taken from reference TRBV7-9 and TRBJ2-1, reads DTGVSQNPRHKITKRGQNVTFRCDPISEHNRLYWYRQTLGQGPEFLTYFQNEAQLEKSRLLSDRFSAERPKGSFSTLEIQRTEQGDSAMYLCASSFTPGTGANEQFFGPGTRLTVL.

The chain links TRBV5-1 to TRBJ2-5, with TRBD1 matching over 7 bases. The ends lost 0 bases at V and 5 bases at J; junction bases unmatched: 4. Germline lookup yields CDR1 SGHRS and CDR2 YFSETQ. This CDR3 has 14 residues. The CDR3 here is CASSLEGATETQYF. CDR3 nucleotides: TGCGCCAGCAGCTTGGAGGGGGCAACGGAGACCCAGTACTTC.

The chain carries TRBV9 and TRBJ2-1; D gene uncertain. V lost 0 bases, J lost 4 bases, and 14 bases lay in between. The CDR3 contains 16 residues. Per germline, CDR1 SGDLS and CDR2 YYNGEE. The CDR3 coding sequence is TGTGCCAGCAGCGTAGTGGGCAGCCTTTCTTACAATGAGCAGTTCTTC. Translating it yields CASSVVGSLSYNEQFF.

This chain joins TRBV7-6 and TRBJ2-2; the D gene is possibly TRBD1 (7 bases). The CDR3 runs 15 residues. Germline V gives CDR1 SGHVS, CDR2 FNYEAQ. V gave up 5 bases and J gave up 0 bases, with 10 bases separating them. The CDR3 region has the DNA TGTGCCAGCAGCCTCAGGGGGGCGAACACCGGGGAGCTGTTTTTT. It codes for CASSLRGANTGELFF.

The CDR3 loop is CASSPLIGSGTEAFF. In DNA form, the CDR3 reads TGTGCCAGCAGCCCCCTCATAGGGTCAGGCACTGAAGCTTTCTTT. The V call is TRBV7-9, the J call TRBJ1-1; D ambiguous. This CDR3 contains 15 residues. Germline-derived CDR1 and CDR2 are SEHNR and FQNEAQ (reference sequence). Deletions cut 5 bases from V and 4 bases from J, with 17 bases between.